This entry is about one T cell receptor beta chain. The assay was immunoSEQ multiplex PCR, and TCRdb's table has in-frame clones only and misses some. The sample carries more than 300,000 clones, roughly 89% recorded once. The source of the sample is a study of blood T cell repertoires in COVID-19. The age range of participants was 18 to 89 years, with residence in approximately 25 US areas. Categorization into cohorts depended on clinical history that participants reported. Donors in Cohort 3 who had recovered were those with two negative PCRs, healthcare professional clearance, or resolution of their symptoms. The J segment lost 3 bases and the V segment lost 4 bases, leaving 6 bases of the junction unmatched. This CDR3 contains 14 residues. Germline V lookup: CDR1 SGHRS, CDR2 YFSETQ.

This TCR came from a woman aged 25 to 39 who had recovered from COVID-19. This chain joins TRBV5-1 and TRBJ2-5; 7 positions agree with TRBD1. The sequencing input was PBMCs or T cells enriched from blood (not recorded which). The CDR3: CASSLRGTEETQYF. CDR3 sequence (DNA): TGCGCCAGCAGCCTGCGAGGGACAGAAGAGACCCAGTACTTC. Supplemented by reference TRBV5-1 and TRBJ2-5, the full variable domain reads KAGVTQTPRYLIKTRGQQVTLSCSPISGHRSVSWYQQTPGQGLQFLFEYFSETQRNKGNFPGRFSGRQFSNSRSEMNVSTLELGDSALYLCASSLRGTEETQYFGPGTRLLVL.